The clone carrying this TCR beta chain was seen ten or more times. Its antigen is undetermined. A single record per CDR3 protein comes from TCRdb applying MiXCR to the 5' RACE reads. The table records 4,000 to 5,000 distinct CDR3 sequences, around an eighth of them present only once. The time point: sample taken at primary tumor resection. This specimen belongs to a study of spatial heterogeneity in lung cancer. For the study at large: Raw sequencing reads included, on average, more than 8.5 appearances of each unique TCR and UMI combination. Study findings and constraints: Tumoral mutation counts were tracked by counts of expanded intratumoral alpha and beta TCRs.

Trimming at V came to 5 bases and at J to 6 bases, leaving 7 bases not matched to a gene. The length of the CDR3 is 13 residues. Germline lookup yields CDR1 SGHTA and CDR2 FQGNSA. The TCR comes from a male donor with early-stage non-small cell lung cancer. The rearrangement joins TRBV7-2 to TRBJ2-7; 7 nucleotides agree with TRBD1. Specimen: lung tumor tissue, collected at surgery. The DNA for the CDR3 is TGTGCCAGCAGCCGGGACAGAACGGGCGAGCAGTACTTC. Its protein is CASSRDRTGEQYF. Full variable domain (missing parts from reference TRBV7-2 and TRBJ2-7): GAGVSQSPSNKVTEKGKDVELRCDPISGHTALYWYRQSLGQGLEFLIYFQGNSAPDKSGLPSDRFSAERTGGSVSTLTIQRTQQEDSAVYLCASSRDRTGEQYFGPGTRLTVT.